Included here is one TCR beta chain sequence, with context. Its cognate antigen is unknown. This specimen comes from a study of CD4 T cells in relation to SARS-CoV-2 and coronaviruses. Deep TCR-beta sequencing used DNA from uncultured naive and memory CD4+ T cells. Clones were sequenced by immunoSEQ multiplex PCR, and TCRdb holds only the in-frame ones, with some missing. This table holds around 62,000 clones, less than 95% found once. Before the COVID-19 pandemic, during about 2010-2018, CD4+ T cells were taken from unexposed donors. Findings and caveats of the study: Crossreactivity was assessed only for spike protein, not other viral proteins. Memory recall responses, not primary responses primed in culture, are what the assay detects.

The length of the CDR3 is 14 residues. V was cut by 4 bases and J by 6 bases, with 13 bases left in between. Germline loops: CDR1 SGHDN, CDR2 FVKESK. The receptor comes from a human donor in good health. The sequenced material came from naive CD4+ T cells from PBMCs. Subset meaning: naive CD4+ T cells isolated by negative enrichment. The gene calls are TRBV14 and TRBJ2-1, with a possible D match to TRBD2 (6 bases). CDR3 in DNA: TGTGCCAGCAGCCCTTGGTCGGGGGTCAATGAGCAGTTCTTC. Its translation: CASSPWSGVNEQFF.